The source of this T cell receptor beta chain is a study of blood T cells in healthy people across ages (dated by TCRdb to the mid-2010s). Context from the whole study: In model experiments, roughly one uniquely barcoded TCR beta cDNA molecule per two T cells was captured by template switching. Using deep sequencing normalized with unique cDNA molecular identifiers, the study measured how TCR beta repertoire diversity changes with age. The donors were divided into four age groups: young (average about 16 years), middle-aged (under 40), aged (approximately 62) and long-lived (nearly 85). Donors of different ages were randomly distributed across sequencing lanes to avoid experimental bias. The study analyzed two additional independent replicas of 1 million unique cDNA reads from the same blood draw for two donors, one aged 18 to 30 and one aged 80 or older.

This clonotype was detected many times. Its recognized antigen is unknown. Base-call qualities are not available, and no considerably larger clone is one nucleotide away. Taken from cysteine to phenylalanine, the CDR3 has 16 residues. The kept DNA is CDR3 alone, 48 bases in frame from the first base. From V the trimming removes 2 bases and from J it removes 1 base, while the gene matches leave 6 bases of the junction unaccounted for. CDR1 and CDR2 are read off the germline V gene as SQVTM and ANQGSEA. Library prep was done by 5' RACE. Sequenced on an Illumina HiSeq 2500. A second 7 to 11 cycle PCR used a sample-barcoded 5' primer and a J-beta primer mix. Each TCR beta cDNA molecule received a unique molecular identifier from a template-switch 5' adaptor carrying 12 random nucleotides. At least 3 million CDR3-containing paired-end reads were obtained from each sample. The Mint cDNA synthesis kit, primed by a TRBC-specific oligonucleotide, was used to synthesize first-strand cDNA from all RNA. Following uracil-DNA glycosylase treatment, a first 18-cycle PCR with universal primers M1SS and BC2_uni_R was performed on all cDNA. The original pipeline was this. Normalization of each sample was performed by random selection of 1 million high-quality reads, each carrying a distinct molecular identifier. Reads sharing molecular identifiers were discarded rather than binned into consensus sequences. MiTCR, set to a Q25 quality threshold and the strictest error-elimination algorithm, was used for CDR3 identification, clonotype clustering and error correction. A nonparametric unseen species model with Euler transformation was used to estimate lower-bound total TCR beta diversity. Starting from the raw public reads, TCRdb applied fastp trimming at Q25, assembled clones with MiXCR and retained in-frame beta chains. A single entry per CDR3 protein holds the most common genes and DNA from its merged rows. TCRdb's processing, not the authors', yielded these V and J calls. In this sample the table shows 1.4 million to 1.5 million distinct CDR3 sequences, 35% to 45% of which occur a single time. 7% to 9% of the sample is taken by the ten largest.

General conclusions and limits of the study: Since profiling was done on bulk unsorted PBMCs, naive and antigen-experienced compartments could not be conclusively compared. Observed TCR beta diversity correlated strongly with the percentage of naive T cells measured by flow cytometry. Donor CMV infection status was unknown, potentially confounding age-related changes in expanded clonotypes. Observed TCR beta diversity per million T cells fell roughly linearly with age, and a significant reduction was already apparent by age around 40. The long-lived group showed more naive CD4+ T cells, fewer expanded clones and increased TCR diversity than the aged group, suggesting age selection. Estimates of total diversity based on one million sequenced T cells were regarded as lower bounds and as underestimates.

The roughly 39 donors, aged about 6 to 95 years, were systemically healthy Caucasian individuals from Russia. Each donor gave 8 to 10 milliliters of peripheral blood, drawn into EDTA-treated Vacutainer tubes. Ficoll-Paque density-gradient centrifugation was used to isolate PBMCs, with at least 6 million obtained per sample. Trizol reagent was used to extract total RNA from the PBMCs, yielding at least 5 micrograms per sample. For every donor, flow cytometry on a PBMC aliquot measured the percentage of naive CD45RAhigh/CD27high T cells. The sequenced sample was blood. The receptor was derived from a woman aged 18 to 35 in good health. The V and J genes are TRBV29-1 and TRBJ2-1; the central 9 bases match TRBD1. The DNA sequence is given as TGCAGCGTTGAACTCGGGGACAGGGCTTCCTACAATGAGCAGTTCTTC. It codes for CSVELGDRASYNEQFF.